The sequence of this T cell receptor (beta chain) was determined in a study of cytomegalovirus exposure and HLA in healthy donors. Germline CDR1 and CDR2: LNHNV and YYDKDF (reference sequence). Trimming cost V 0 bases and J 8 bases, with 10 bases left between them. The CDR3 covers 13 residues. It was with 60 Vbeta and 13 Jbeta primers that the PCR ran. The assay was immunoSEQ multiplex PCR, and TCRdb's table has in-frame clones only and misses some. This table holds approximately 140,000 clones, nearly 80% found once. Study results and limitations: In a later analysis, a genetic analysis reported fewer productive-TCR N-insertions in an Asian-associated ancestry cluster than the cohort average.

As concerns this clone: Its antigen is unidentified.

The sequence was collected from a man aged 35-49 years in good health and CMV-seropositive. The sequenced material came from PBMCs. The rearrangement joins TRBV15 to TRBJ1-2; possibly TRBD1 for D (5 bases). For the CDR3, the DNA is TGTGCCACCAGCAGAGATCAAACAGGCGGCTACACCTTC. This encodes CATSRDQTGGYTF.